One and the same sample provided the 15 T cell receptor beta chains below, sequenced in a study of T cell changes during pregnancy in multiple sclerosis. Produced via immunoSEQ multiplex PCR; TCRdb's table is partial and in-frame only. The table shows around 84,000 clones, with around 94% occurring only once. Sequencing used peripheral blood, obtained in the second trimester of pregnancy. Source of these receptors: a female donor in good health, enrolled as a control in a pregnancy study.

The V gene is TRBV5-1, the J gene TRBJ2-5; maybe TRBD2 (6 bases). Trimming took 2 bases from V and 5 from J, leaving 13 bases between them. Germline assignment: CDR1 SGHRS and CDR2 YFSETQ. The CDR3 is 14 amino acids. As DNA, the CDR3 is TGCGCCAGCAGCTTTTTAGGTGGGGGGGAGACCCAGTACTTC. Its translation: CASSFLGGGETQYF. Based on the CDR3 plus reference TRBV5-1 and TRBJ2-5, the full variable domain is KAGVTQTPRYLIKTRGQQVTLSCSPISGHRSVSWYQQTPGQGLQFLFEYFSETQRNKGNFPGRFSGRQFSNSRSEMNVSTLELGDSALYLCASSFLGGGETQYFGPGTRLLVL.

This chain connects TRBV9 to TRBJ1-2, with D perhaps matching TRBD1 (6 bases). V lost 3 bases and J lost 8, with 20 bases in between. The CDR3 contains 15 residues. The germline V gene has CDR1 SGDLS and CDR2 YYNGEE. The CDR3: CASSDPGAATGGYTF. In nucleotides, the CDR3 is TGTGCCAGCAGCGACCCAGGGGCGGCTACAGGAGGCTACACCTTC.

The table lists this clone with a count of one. The rearrangement links TRBV5-1 to TRBJ1-1; D ambiguous. The CDR3 is 15 amino acids. CDR1 and CDR2 (germline): SGHRS, YFSETQ. V was shortened by 3 bases and J by 0 bases, with 12 bases between the two germline ends. CDR3 sequence: CASSWESLLNTEAFF. Written as DNA, the CDR3 is TGCGCCAGCAGCTGGGAGAGTCTCTTGAACACTGAAGCTTTCTTT.

This clone was detected only once. The genes are TRBV6-5 and TRBJ1-5, with D maybe TRBD1 (5 bases). CDR3 size: 13 residues. Germline CDR1 MNHEY, CDR2 SVGAGI. Trimming stripped 2 bases from V and 7 bases from J, with 9 bases between. CDR3 sequence: CASSYRGEQPQHF. CDR3 coding DNA: TGTGCCAGCAGTTACCGGGGGGAACAGCCCCAGCATTTT.

The V call is TRBV4-1, the J call TRBJ2-1; D is unresolved. The CDR3 sequence is 12 residues long. The germline gives CDR1 MGHRA, CDR2 YSYEKL. V dropped 4 bases and J dropped 9 bases, with 10 bases sitting between them. CDR3 nucleotides: TGCGCCAGCAGCCCCCCGCAGGCTGAGCAGTTCTTC. The encoded protein is CASSPPQAEQFF.

The CDR3 is CASSVARESYGYTF. The CDR3 nucleotides read TGTGCCAGCAGCGTTGCCCGGGAATCGTATGGCTACACCTTC. The chain employs TRBV9 and TRBJ1-2, with D unresolved. V was trimmed by 2 bases and J by 5 bases, leaving 13 bases between them. Germline V gene sequence: CDR1 SGDLS, CDR2 YYNGEE. This CDR3 is built from 14 residues.

The genes are TRBV10-3 and TRBJ1-5; D might be TRBD1 (5 bases). Per the germline V gene, CDR1 is ENHRY and CDR2 is SYGVKD. CDR3 length: 13 amino acids. V shed 8 bases and J shed 0 bases, with 8 bases lying between them. The CDR3 DNA is TGTGCCATCGGGGGGGGTAGCAATCAGCCCCAGCATTTT. As protein: CAIGGGSNQPQHF.

The gene calls are TRBV7-9 and TRBJ2-1; no firm D call. The CDR3 covers 12 residues. The V and J ends lost 0 bases and 10 bases respectively, with 7 bases between them. CDR1 is SEHNR, CDR2 FQNEAQ, per germline (reference sequence). The CDR3 nucleotides are TGTGCCAGCAGCTTAGCGCTAATGGAGCAGTTCTTC. As protein: CASSLALMEQFF.

This clone showed up just once. The chain joins TRBV7-2 to TRBJ2-3; 14 bases line up with TRBD2. The junction had 8 bases not matched to a gene; V was cut back by 2 bases and J by 1 base. In germline, CDR1 is SGHTA, CDR2 FQGNSA. This CDR3 region has 19 residues. CDR3 region: CASSLIGLAGGSGTDTQYF. DNA of the CDR3: TGTGCCAGCAGCTTAATAGGACTAGCGGGAGGTTCGGGCACAGATACGCAGTATTTT. Full variable domain (remainder filled in from reference TRBV7-2 and TRBJ2-3): GAGVSQSPSNKVTEKGKDVELRCDPISGHTALYWYRQSLGQGLEFLIYFQGNSAPDKSGLPSDRFSAERTGGSVSTLTIQRTQQEDSAVYLCASSLIGLAGGSGTDTQYFGPGTRLTVL.

The chain employs TRBV2 and TRBJ1-2, with a weak D call TRBD1 (5 bases). V was cut by 8 bases and J by 4 bases, with 17 bases left in between. This CDR3 region has 14 residues. Germline V lookup: CDR1 SNHLY, CDR2 FYNNEI. CDR3 region: CASGGGGPTYGYTF. For the CDR3, the DNA is TGTGCCAGCGGGGGGGGAGGGCCCACCTATGGCTACACCTTC. Using reference TRBV2 and TRBJ1-2 for the parts outside the CDR3, the full variable domain is EPEVTQTPSHQVTQMGQEVILRCVPISNHLYFYWYRQILGQKVEFLVSFYNNEISEKSEIFDDQFSVERPDGSNFTLKIRSTKLEDSAMYFCASGGGGPTYGYTFGSGTRLTVV.

V usage is TRBV27 and J usage is TRBJ1-1; D is uncertain. The germline CDR1 and CDR2 sequences are MNHEY and SMNVEV (reference sequence). The CDR3 runs 13 residues. The ends were cut back, 0 bases at V and 4 bases at J, with 6 bases in the middle. CDR3 DNA sequence: TGTGCCAGCAGTTTATCAGGGAGCACTGAAGCTTTCTTT. It yields the protein CASSLSGSTEAFF.

V usage is TRBV19 and J usage is TRBJ1-5, with a possible D match to TRBD1 (5 bases). The CDR3 consists of 13 residues. The germline CDR1 and CDR2 sequences are LNHDA and SQIVND (reference sequence). The ends were cut back, 5 bases at V and 2 bases at J, with 7 bases in the middle. The CDR3 coding sequence is TGTGCCAGTAGTTTCAGGGGCAATCAGCCCCAGCATTTT. Its translation is CASSFRGNQPQHF.

This chain uses TRBV30 with TRBJ2-3; possible D gene TRBD1, 6 bases. Germline lookup yields CDR1 GTSNPN and CDR2 SVGIG (reference sequence). The CDR3 loop spans 14 amino acids. Trimming left V 4 bases short and J 2 bases short, with 13 bases between. DNA for the CDR3: TGTGCCTGGATTTGGGGGCCTAACACAGATACGCAGTATTTT. Protein product: CAWIWGPNTDTQYF. The variable domain in full, completed from reference TRBV30 and TRBJ2-3, reads SQTIHQWPATLVQPVGSPLSLECTVEGTSNPNLYWYRQAAGRGLQLLFYSVGIGQISSEVPQNLSASRPQDRQFILSSKKLLLSDSGFYLCAWIWGPNTDTQYFGPGTRLTVL.

The V and J genes are TRBV5-1 and TRBJ2-7; maybe TRBD1 (6 bases). V was cut by 0 bases and J by 4 bases, with 14 bases left in between. CDR3 length: 15 amino acids. Germline loops: CDR1 SGHRS, CDR2 YFSETQ. The CDR3 sequence: CASSLAPGVRYEQYF. In DNA form, the CDR3 reads TGCGCCAGCAGCTTGGCCCCAGGGGTAAGATACGAGCAGTACTTC.

This chain links TRBV2 with TRBJ2-1; TRBD2 matches at 7 bases. Germline V gene sequence: CDR1 SNHLY, CDR2 FYNNEI. After removal of 5 bases from V and 3 bases from J, the junction contained 25 bases not matched to a gene. The CDR3 has 21 residues. DNA of the CDR3: TGTGCCAGCAGTCCCATGGGGGGTCAGACTAGCTCTACCACTTACTACAATGAGCAGTTCTTC. Amino acids: CASSPMGGQTSSTTYYNEQFF.